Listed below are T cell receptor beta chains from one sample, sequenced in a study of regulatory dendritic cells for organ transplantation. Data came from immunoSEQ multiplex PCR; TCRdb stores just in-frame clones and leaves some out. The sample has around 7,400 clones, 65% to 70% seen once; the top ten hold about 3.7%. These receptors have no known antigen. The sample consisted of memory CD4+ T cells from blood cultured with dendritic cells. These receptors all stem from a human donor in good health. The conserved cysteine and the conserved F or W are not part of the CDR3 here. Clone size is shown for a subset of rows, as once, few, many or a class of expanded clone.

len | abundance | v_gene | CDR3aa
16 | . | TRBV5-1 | ASSPTSGLRPSTDTQY
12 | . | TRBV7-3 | ASSPGTGKETQY
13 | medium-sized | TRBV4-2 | ASSPGGGLRDGLF
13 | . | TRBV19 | ASSIRDRGIDTQY
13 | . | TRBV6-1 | ASTRSRGKFETQY
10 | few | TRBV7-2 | ASSLLENTIY
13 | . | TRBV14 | ASGMGQPIPYEQY
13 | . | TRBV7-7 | ASSSGQGAWETQY
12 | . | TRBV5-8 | ASTRQANTGELF
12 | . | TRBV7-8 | ASSLGDRYNEQF
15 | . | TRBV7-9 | ASSFGGTGVAGNTIY
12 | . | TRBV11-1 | ASSLGAGIGELF
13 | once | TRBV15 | ATSSGSGATGELF
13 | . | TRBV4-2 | ASSQQVTYNSPLH
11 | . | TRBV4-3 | ASSQDLRYGYT
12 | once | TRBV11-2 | ASSLDRGHQTQY
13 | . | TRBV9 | ASSAGTANNSPLH
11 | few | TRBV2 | ASSVQNSYGYT
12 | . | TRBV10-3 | AISEDRVGSPLH
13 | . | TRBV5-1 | ASSRTGPSTDTQY
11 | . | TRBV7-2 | ASSPTYNREAF
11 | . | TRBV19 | ASSAGQHNEQF
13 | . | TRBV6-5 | ASRAGTGFDYGYT
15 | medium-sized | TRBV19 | ASKGTGGIGSNQPQH
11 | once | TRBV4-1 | ASSAPQGYEQY
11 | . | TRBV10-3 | AISEWGGAEAF
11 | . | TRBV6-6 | ASRLAAPGEQY
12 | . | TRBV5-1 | ASSLAVGEETQY
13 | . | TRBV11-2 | ASSYGTGGTYEQY
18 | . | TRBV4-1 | ASSQDRIKAGGDSSYEQY
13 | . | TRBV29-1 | SAPRGGHHRETQY
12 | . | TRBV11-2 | ASSLVGFRDTQY
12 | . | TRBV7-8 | ASSLDRGTYEQY
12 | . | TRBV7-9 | ASSLPSDLGEQF
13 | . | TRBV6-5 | ASSGDRGRTDTQY
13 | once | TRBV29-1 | SVSMQGPPWTEAF
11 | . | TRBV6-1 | ASSEHGNSPLH
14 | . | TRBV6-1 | ASSETSGGYGTEAF
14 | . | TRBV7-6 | ASSPSVAGSTDTQY
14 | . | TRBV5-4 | ASSQYSYGGADEQY
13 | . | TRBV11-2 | ASSSRGQDNSPLH
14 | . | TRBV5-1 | ASSSPGLAGTDTQY
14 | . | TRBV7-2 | ASSVGTSGGLNEQF
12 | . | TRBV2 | ASRWGGYPGEQF